This paragraph reports one TCR beta chain. Antigen unknown. With 60 Vbeta and 13 Jbeta primers, the PCR was carried out. Sequencing was performed with immunoSEQ multiplex PCR; in TCRdb, only in-frame clones are kept and a portion is missing. The sample has roughly 110,000 clones; roughly 70% are singletons. The germline gives CDR1 KGHSH, CDR2 LQKENI. V lost 3 bases and J 4 bases, leaving 10 bases between the germline ends. This CDR3 is 13 amino acids long. These data originate in a study of cytomegalovirus exposure and HLA in healthy donors. Overall study context: Early released data comprised around 79 million unique TCRs from HLA-typed donors. General study results and limits: Likely technical artifact: a cluster of highly shared sequence variants.

The V gene is TRBV18, the J gene TRBJ2-7; D perhaps matches TRBD1 (5 bases). The receptor was isolated from a male donor in good health and CMV-seropositive. The sequenced material came from PBMCs. CDR3 DNA sequence: TGTGCCAGCTCACCTGGCGGACAATACGAGCAGTACTTC. The encoded protein is CASSPGGQYEQYF.